The subject of this entry is one T cell receptor (beta chain). Trimming shortened V by 2 bases and J by 3 bases, and 4 bases separated the two germline ends. Germline lookup yields CDR1 MNHEY and CDR2 SVGEGT. The CDR3 runs to 12 residues. The source of the sample is a study of blood T cell repertoires in COVID-19. Study in general: The cDNA or gDNA used as material had been derived from T cells, B-cell-depleted T cells, or PBMCs.

Participants were aged 18 to 89 years, lived in roughly 23 US areas, and enrolled virtually. Participants were placed into cohorts based on the clinical history they reported. How the authors handled the data: Reference gene primer amplification in the assay estimated nucleated cell counts. TCRdb's copy holds only in-frame clones and misses some; the assay was immunoSEQ multiplex PCR. V, J and clone size derive from that table, while D and trimming were established from the DNA sequence. The sample has about 270,000 clones, approximately 89% seen once. The TCR sequence derives from a man aged 35 to 55 who had been exposed to COVID-19. The sample consisted of PBMCs or T cells enriched from blood (not recorded which). The rearrangement joins TRBV6-2 or TRBV6-3 to TRBJ1-2; D remains unclear. The CDR3 sequence: CASSYVYYGYTF. For the CDR3, the DNA is TGTGCCAGCAGTTACGTCTACTATGGCTACACCTTC.